This T cell receptor beta chain was sequenced during a study of shared clonotypes between healthy human individuals. Study context: CD4 naive cells filled three plates per donor, CD4 memory three, CD8 naive two and CD8 memory one.

The CDR3 is made up of 15 amino acids. V lost 5 bases to trimming and J lost 3 bases, with 11 bases between them. Looked up from germline, CDR1 is SGHTA and CDR2 is FQGNSA. Authors' analysis steps: With immunoSEQ giving junction-only sequences and no quality scores, filtering differed. TCRdb's table, derived via immunoSEQ multiplex PCR, lists solely in-frame clones and lacks some. The V and J calls and clone size are taken from that table; D and trimming were inferred from the DNA. The sample yields 2 million to 2.5 million clones, almost 96% seen once. This TCR derives from a man aged 18 to 35 in good health. What was sequenced was naive CD4+ T cells sorted from blood. As to subset: CD45RA+ positively selected. The chain has TRBV7-2 and TRBJ1-6, with D possibly being TRBD1 (5 bases). In nucleotides, the CDR3 is TGTGCCAGCAGCGGGGCAGGGAACTATAATTCACCCCTCCACTTT. As protein: CASSGAGNYNSPLHF.